This TCR beta chain was sequenced during a study of radiation and T cells in renal cell carcinoma. At the level of the study: Nephrectomy followed 15 Gy stereotactic body radiation by 4 weeks.

TCRdb's table, derived via immunoSEQ multiplex PCR, lists solely in-frame clones and lacks some. In the table there are roughly 150,000 clones, roughly 89% of which are singletons. Between the trimmed V and J ends, which lost 4 bases and 8 bases, there was a span of 12 bases. The CDR3 runs to 14 residues. CDR1 and CDR2 (germline): SGHTA, FQGTGA. In this sample, this clone turned up a few times. Its antigen is not identified. As to time point: blood 2 weeks post-SBRT. Treatment of the sample: 15 Gy SBRT to primary tumor, nephrectomy 4 weeks later. Clear cell pathology was present in this patient's renal cell carcinoma. Study-level findings and limits: Top tumor clonotypes rose in blood 2 weeks post-radiation, then contracted. Pretreatment tumor biopsies were lacking, so baseline clonotypes are unknown.

The receptor was isolated from a woman in her forties or fifties with renal cell carcinoma. Sequenced material: blood, taken from a patient whose treatment included radiotherapy and nephrectomy. J is TRBJ1-6 and V is TRBV7-3; D is uncertain. The CDR3: CASSSDGVYSPLHF. CDR3 sequence (DNA): TGTGCCAGCAGCTCGGACGGGGTTTATTCACCCCTCCACTTT.